These 20 T cell receptor beta chains originate from one sample sequenced in a study of cytomegalovirus exposure and HLA in healthy donors. The PCR had 60 Vbeta and 13 Jbeta primers. Sequenced by immunoSEQ multiplex PCR; TCRdb stores in-frame clones only, minus some. The top ten hold approximately 3% of the sample, which has 50,000 to 65,000 clones, 82% seen once. Material for sequencing was PBMCs. These receptors all come from a woman aged 18 to 35 in good health and CMV-seronegative.

The chain is built from TRBV7-9 and TRBJ2-2; TRBD1 aligns across 10 bases. The CDR3 covers 15 residues. Germline CDR1 reads SEHNR; CDR2 reads FQNEAQ (reference sequence). With 7 bases clipped from V and 5 bases from J, the junction kept 7 bases outside the gene matches. CDR3 sequence: CASNFGTGDTGELFF. DNA for the CDR3: TGTGCCAGCAATTTTGGGACAGGGGATACCGGGGAGCTGTTTTTT.

J is TRBJ2-5 and V is TRBV7-8, with D possibly matching TRBD2 (6 bases). With 1 base removed from V and 4 bases from J, the gap between germline ends came to 10 bases. Germline V CDR1 and CDR2: SGHVS, FQNEAQ. The CDR3 loop spans 14 amino acids. The DNA for the CDR3 is TGTGCCAGCAGCTTAGTCAGTAGCGGAGAGACCCAGTACTTC. It codes for CASSLVSSGETQYF.

This clone was recorded only once. This chain uses TRBV10-1 with TRBJ2-7; D unresolved. The CDR3 contains 15 residues. V was shortened by 2 bases and J by 3 bases, with 14 bases between the two germline ends. The germline V gene has CDR1 WNHNN and CDR2 SYGVQD (reference sequence). CDR3 DNA sequence: TGCGCCAGCAGTGAGGTTCGCCAGGTCCACTACGAGCAGTACTTC. Its translation: CASSEVRQVHYEQYF.

The chain has TRBV5-5 and TRBJ1-1; D not resolved. V gave up 0 bases and J gave up 2 bases, with 8 bases separating them. This CDR3 spans 14 amino acids. CDR1 is SGHKS and CDR2 is YYEKEE in the germline V gene (reference sequence). CDR3 DNA: TGTGCCAGCAGCTTGGAGGAGGGTAACACTGAAGCTTTCTTT. It encodes CASSLEEGNTEAFF.

The rearrangement uses TRBV5-1 and TRBJ1-1; unclear D gene. This CDR3 spans 13 amino acids. V lost 0 bases and J 1 base, leaving 4 bases between the germline ends. Germline lookup yields CDR1 SGHRS and CDR2 YFSETQ. The CDR3 DNA is TGCGCCAGCAGCTTGGCCAAGAACACTGAAGCTTTCTTT. Protein product: CASSLAKNTEAFF. The full variable domain, in which reference TRBV5-1 and TRBJ1-1 provide the parts outside the CDR3, is KAGVTQTPRYLIKTRGQQVTLSCSPISGHRSVSWYQQTPGQGLQFLFEYFSETQRNKGNFPGRFSGRQFSNSRSEMNVSTLELGDSALYLCASSLAKNTEAFFGQGTRLTVV.

This clone has a single count. V gene TRBV11-2 combines with J gene TRBJ2-5, with 10 bases fitting TRBD1. This CDR3 spans 20 amino acids. J gave up 1 base and V 0 bases, and 14 bases lay outside the gene matches. Germline loops: CDR1 SGHAT, CDR2 FQNNGV. DNA of the CDR3: TGTGCCAGCAGCTTAGATCGGTTAGGGACAGGGGACACCACCCAAGAGACCCAGTACTTC. Translating gives CASSLDRLGTGDTTQETQYF.

The chain recombines TRBV5-5 with TRBJ2-7, with 11 bases matching TRBD2. CDR1 is SGHKS and CDR2 is YYEKEE in the germline V gene (reference sequence). The CDR3 is 15 amino acids. The trim removed 4 bases at V and 1 base at J, leaving 4 bases unmatched. The CDR3, as DNA: TGTGCCAGCAGCCCCGGACTAGCGGGTTCCTACGAGCAGTACTTC. This encodes CASSPGLAGSYEQYF.

CDR3 sequence: CASSPLTSGGGQFF. CDR3 sequence (DNA): TGTGCCAGCAGTCCCTTGACTAGCGGGGGCGGGCAGTTCTTC. This chain connects TRBV6-6 to TRBJ2-1, with 12 bases identical to TRBD2. CDR3 length: 14 residues. The junction had 8 bases not matched to a gene; V was cut back by 5 bases and J by 12 bases. The V gene's germline CDR1 is MNHNY and CDR2 SVGAGI (reference sequence).

The chain employs TRBV28 and TRBJ2-1; 9 bases fit TRBD1. CDR1 is MDHEN and CDR2 is SYDVKM in the germline V gene. Trimming at V came to 7 bases and at J to 12 bases, leaving 16 bases not matched to a gene. The CDR3 consists of 15 residues. CDR3 protein: CASIRKRDRDGWQFF. CDR3 sequence (DNA): TGTGCCAGCATAAGAAAGAGGGACAGGGACGGGTGGCAGTTCTTC.

The CDR3 here is CASSLDVPGKGYTF. The CDR3 region has the DNA TGTGCCAGCAGCTTAGACGTTCCGGGAAAAGGCTACACCTTC. The genes are TRBV11-2 and TRBJ1-2; D not resolved. Germline assignment: CDR1 SGHAT and CDR2 FQNNGV. The CDR3 has 14 amino acids. V lost 0 bases and J 8 bases, leaving 13 bases between the germline ends.

This chain joins TRBV10-2 and TRBJ2-2, with D maybe TRBD1 (6 bases). Trimming shortened V by 4 bases and J by 0 bases, and 15 bases separated the two germline ends. The CDR3 has 17 amino acids. CDR1 WSHSY and CDR2 SAAADI come from the germline V gene. The CDR3 DNA follows: TGCGCCAGCAGTGGATCCAGGGGAGACCCGAACACCGGGGAGCTGTTTTTT. It specifies CASSGSRGDPNTGELFF.

The chain carries TRBV28 and TRBJ2-5; no clear D. Germline V gene lookup returns CDR1 MDHEN and CDR2 SYDVKM. This CDR3 spans 15 amino acids. Trimming pared 4 bases from V and 0 bases from J, leaving 12 bases between. The CDR3: CASSSSGHYQETQYF. The CDR3 DNA reads TGTGCCAGCAGTTCTTCTGGCCATTACCAAGAGACCCAGTACTTC.

The V call is TRBV4-1, the J call TRBJ1-6, with no clear D. Germline V gives CDR1 MGHRA, CDR2 YSYEKL. This CDR3 has 17 residues. The V end lost 2 bases, the J end lost 6 bases, and 17 bases lay between the germline ends. The CDR3: CASSQTTQPSTNSPLHF. In DNA form, the CDR3 reads TGCGCCAGCAGCCAAACCACACAGCCCAGCACTAATTCACCCCTCCACTTT.

This chain connects TRBV7-2 to TRBJ1-1, with 8 bases aligning to TRBD1. The trim removed 5 bases at V and 11 bases at J, leaving 10 bases unmatched. The CDR3 has 13 amino acids. Germline V gene lookup returns CDR1 SGHTA and CDR2 FQGNSA. CDR3 sequence reads: CASSPNRGMFAFF. In DNA form, the CDR3 reads TGTGCCAGCAGCCCCAACAGGGGGATGTTTGCTTTCTTT.

The V and J genes are TRBV5-1 and TRBJ2-7, with D tentatively TRBD1 (6 bases). Trimming took off 6 bases at V and 7 bases at J, with 11 bases between the two ends. Germline V CDR1 and CDR2: SGHRS, YFSETQ. The CDR3 is 11 residues long. The CDR3: CASKQGVEQYF. In DNA, the CDR3 is TGCGCCAGCAAACAGGGAGTAGAGCAGTACTTC.

This clone was seen a few times. The chain employs TRBV30 and TRBJ2-3, with D possibly TRBD1 on 6 matching bases. Germline-derived CDR1 and CDR2 are GTSNPN and SVGIG (reference sequence). The CDR3 loop spans 12 amino acids. V shed 4 bases and J shed 6 bases, with 11 bases lying between them. The CDR3 protein is CAWKQGSDTQYF. The CDR3 coding sequence is TGTGCCTGGAAGCAGGGGTCGGATACGCAGTATTTT. Drawing the rest from reference TRBV30 and TRBJ2-3, the complete variable domain is SQTIHQWPATLVQPVGSPLSLECTVEGTSNPNLYWYRQAAGRGLQLLFYSVGIGQISSEVPQNLSASRPQDRQFILSSKKLLLSDSGFYLCAWKQGSDTQYFGPGTRLTVL.

The chain recombines TRBV5-8 with TRBJ2-7, with 15 bases aligning to TRBD2. The J segment lost 1 base and the V segment lost 4 bases, leaving 9 bases of the junction unmatched. Germline V gene data show CDR1 as SGHTS and CDR2 as YDEGEE. The CDR3 loop spans 18 amino acids. The CDR3 bases are TGTGCCAGCAGCCTCGGGACTAGCGGGAGGTTTTTTTCCTACGAGCAGTACTTC. Protein: CASSLGTSGRFFSYEQYF.

The chain uses TRBV15 and TRBJ2-7, with D tentatively TRBD2 (6 bases). Germline-derived CDR1 and CDR2 are LNHNV and YYDKDF (reference sequence). The CDR3 spans 15 residues. The V end lost 0 bases, the J end lost 0 bases, and 9 bases lay between the germline ends. Written as DNA, the CDR3 is TGTGCCACCAGCAGAGAAGGAGGGAGCTCCTACGAGCAGTACTTC. This codes for CATSREGGSSYEQYF.

This clone was counted between two and nine times. The chain employs TRBV27 and TRBJ2-2; possibly TRBD1 for D (6 bases). V lost 6 bases, J lost 3 bases, and 11 bases lay in between. Germline-derived CDR1 and CDR2 are MNHEY and SMNVEV (reference sequence). This CDR3 contains 14 residues. This CDR3 is CASSRGTDTGELFF. The CDR3 DNA reads TGTGCCAGCAGCAGGGGTACGGACACCGGGGAGCTGTTTTTT.

The J gene is TRBJ2-5, the V gene TRBV28; the match to TRBD2 covers 8 bases. CDR3 length: 15 residues. Per germline, CDR1 MDHEN and CDR2 SYDVKM. V shed 2 bases and J 3 bases; nucleotides not matched to a gene: 5. The CDR3 here is CASSLRLAGEETQYF. The CDR3 region has the DNA TGTGCCAGCAGTTTAAGGCTAGCGGGCGAAGAGACCCAGTACTTC.